These 12 T cell receptor beta chains came from one sample sequenced in a study of T cell responses to AZD1222 COVID-19 vaccine. Produced via immunoSEQ multiplex PCR; TCRdb's table is partial and in-frame only. The table records approximately 76,000 clones, 70% to 90% of them present only once. The sequenced sample was peripheral blood, obtained on day 0 of AZD1222 vaccination. The receptor source for this set is an adult in good health.

The chain combines TRBV7-8 with TRBJ2-5, with D possibly matching TRBD1 (5 bases). Trimming left V 5 bases short and J 4 bases short, with 8 bases between. CDR3 length equals 12 residues. The V gene's germline CDR1 is SGHVS and CDR2 FQNEAQ. The CDR3 DNA reads TGTGCCAGCAGCATGACAGTAGAGACCCAGTACTTC. This codes for CASSMTVETQYF. The whole variable domain, filled in from reference TRBV7-8 and TRBJ2-5, reads GAGVSQSPRYKVAKRGQDVALRCDPISGHVSLFWYQQALGQGPEFLTYFQNEAQLDKSGLPSDRFFAERPEGSVSTLKIQRTQQEDSAVYLCASSMTVETQYFGPGTRLLVL.

The rearrangement joins TRBV7-2 to TRBJ2-7; TRBD1 matches at 7 bases. V was clipped by 1 base and J by 2 bases; unmatched bases: 2. Germline CDR1 and CDR2: SGHTA and FQGNSA. This CDR3 spans 14 amino acids. The CDR3 nucleotides read TGTGCCAGCAGCTTAGGGGGACAGACCTACGAGCAGTACTTC. This codes for CASSLGGQTYEQYF.

The chain recombines TRBV2 with TRBJ1-2; the D is unclear. Deletions cut 5 bases from V and 6 bases from J, with 19 bases between. CDR1 is SNHLY and CDR2 is FYNNEI in the germline V gene. The CDR3 runs 15 residues. CDR3 protein: CASSYPIGQSDGYTF. The CDR3 coding sequence is TGTGCCAGCAGTTATCCCATCGGCCAAAGTGATGGCTACACCTTC.

The CDR3 reads CATSRDKALNTYEQYF. The CDR3 region has the DNA TGTGCCACCAGCAGAGATAAGGCTTTAAACACCTACGAGCAGTACTTC. This chain joins TRBV15 and TRBJ2-7; D gene unclear. Per germline, CDR1 LNHNV and CDR2 YYDKDF (reference sequence). The CDR3 has 16 residues. V gave up 0 bases and J gave up 2 bases, with 14 bases separating them.

The chain recombines TRBV2 with TRBJ2-2; no definite D call. There are 14 residues in the CDR3. Per the germline V gene, CDR1 is SNHLY and CDR2 is FYNNEI. V was cut by 8 bases and J by 1 base, with 11 bases left in between. Here the CDR3 reads CASVRYKNTGELFF. The CDR3, as DNA: TGTGCCAGCGTAAGATATAAGAACACCGGGGAGCTGTTTTTT.

This chain joins TRBV28 and TRBJ1-1, with D hard to call. The CDR3 consists of 14 residues. V was pared by 5 bases and J by 6 bases, with 16 bases between. The V gene's germline CDR1 is MDHEN and CDR2 SYDVKM. CDR3 sequence: CASSPTGLGSEAFF. CDR3 bases: TGTGCCAGCAGTCCGACTGGGCTGGGGTCTGAAGCTTTCTTT.

V usage is TRBV6-2 or TRBV6-3 and J usage is TRBJ1-1, with D possibly TRBD1 on 6 matching bases. This CDR3 is 17 amino acids long. Germline assignment: CDR1 MNHEY and CDR2 SVGEGT. V lost 3 bases and J 0 bases, leaving 17 bases between the germline ends. In DNA, the CDR3 is TGTGCCAGCAGTTATAATGCTCAGGGGTCCATGAACACTGAAGCTTTCTTT. Amino acids: CASSYNAQGSMNTEAFF.

The genes are TRBV16 and TRBJ2-3; 9 bases fit TRBD2. After removal of 5 bases from V and 6 bases from J, the junction contained 9 bases not matched to a gene. The CDR3 totals 15 residues. CDR1 is KGHSY, CDR2 FQNENV, per germline. CDR3 residues: CASSDRGGASDTQYF. As DNA, the CDR3 is TGTGCCAGCAGCGACCGCGGGGGGGCCTCTGATACGCAGTATTTT.

The chain combines TRBV4-2 with TRBJ2-5; 13 bases map to TRBD2. CDR3 length: 17 amino acids. Germline-derived CDR1 and CDR2 are LGHNA and YNFKEQ. V trimming: 5 bases; J trimming: 5 bases; junction bases outside the gene matches: 11. This chain's CDR3 is CASSAGNGLAGVETQYF. The CDR3 bases are TGTGCCAGCAGCGCGGGGAATGGACTAGCGGGAGTTGAGACCCAGTACTTC.

This clone appeared a few times. The chain is built from TRBV10-1 and TRBJ2-2, with 7 bases aligning to TRBD1. The CDR3 is made up of 13 amino acids. Germline loops: CDR1 WNHNN, CDR2 SYGVQD (reference sequence). V lost 6 bases and J lost 5; bases outside the gene matches: 3. CDR3 sequence reads: CASRPTGTGELFF. The CDR3 coding sequence is TGCGCCAGCAGGCCGACAGGGACCGGGGAGCTGTTTTTT.

The chain is built from TRBV19 and TRBJ2-7; 10 positions agree with TRBD2. This CDR3 is 15 amino acids long. Germline values: CDR1 LNHDA, CDR2 SQIVND (reference sequence). V dropped 7 bases and J dropped 6; count of bases not matched to a gene: 12. The CDR3 region has the DNA TGTGCCAGTACCTCGTTAGCGGGGGGCCCCTTCGAGCAGTACTTC. The encoded protein is CASTSLAGGPFEQYF.

The genes are TRBV2 and TRBJ1-4; 8 bases agree with TRBD1. This CDR3 contains 15 residues. The V and J ends lost 4 bases and 3 bases, in that order; junction bases with no gene match: 4. The germline V gene encodes CDR1 SNHLY and CDR2 FYNNEI. The CDR3 is CASSADRGANEKLFF. CDR3 sequence (DNA): TGTGCCAGCAGTGCAGACAGGGGTGCTAATGAAAAACTGTTTTTT.